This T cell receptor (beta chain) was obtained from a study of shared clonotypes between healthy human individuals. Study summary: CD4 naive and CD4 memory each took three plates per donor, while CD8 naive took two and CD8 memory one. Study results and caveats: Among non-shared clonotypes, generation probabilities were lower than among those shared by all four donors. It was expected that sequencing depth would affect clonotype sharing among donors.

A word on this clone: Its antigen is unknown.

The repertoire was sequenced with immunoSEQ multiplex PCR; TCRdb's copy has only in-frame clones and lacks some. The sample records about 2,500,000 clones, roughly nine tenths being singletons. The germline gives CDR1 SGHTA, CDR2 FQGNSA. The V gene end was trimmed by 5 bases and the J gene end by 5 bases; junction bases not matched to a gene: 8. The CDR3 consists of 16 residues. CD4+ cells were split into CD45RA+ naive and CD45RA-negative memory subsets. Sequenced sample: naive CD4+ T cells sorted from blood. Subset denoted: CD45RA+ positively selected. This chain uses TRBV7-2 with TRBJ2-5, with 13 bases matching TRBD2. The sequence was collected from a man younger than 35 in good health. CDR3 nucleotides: TGTGCCAGCAGCACAACTAGCGGGGGGGCATGGGAGACCCAGTACTTC. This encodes CASSTTSGGAWETQYF.